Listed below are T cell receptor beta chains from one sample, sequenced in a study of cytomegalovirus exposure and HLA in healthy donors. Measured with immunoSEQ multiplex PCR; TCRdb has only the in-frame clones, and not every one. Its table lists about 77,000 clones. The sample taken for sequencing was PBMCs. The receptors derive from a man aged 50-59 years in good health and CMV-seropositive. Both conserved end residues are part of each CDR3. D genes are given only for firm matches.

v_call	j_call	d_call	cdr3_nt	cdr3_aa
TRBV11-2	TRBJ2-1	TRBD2	TGTGCCAGCAGCTCCGAGCGGGAGGTCTCCTACAATGAGCAGTTCTTC	CASSSEREVSYNEQFF
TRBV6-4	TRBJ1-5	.	TGTGCCAGCAGTGAAGAAGCCGATCAGCCCCAGCATTTT	CASSEEADQPQHF
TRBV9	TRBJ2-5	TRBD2	TGTGCCAGCAGCCAAACTTCTAGCGGGAGAGGAGAGACCCAGTACTTC	CASSQTSSGRGETQYF
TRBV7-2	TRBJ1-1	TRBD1	TGTGCCAGCAGCCCCCGGACAGGCACTCTCACTGAAGCTTTCTTT	CASSPRTGTLTEAFF
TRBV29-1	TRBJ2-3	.	TGCAGCGCCGAGTCCCGGGAGAGGGGCACAGATACGCAGTATTTT	CSAESRERGTDTQYF
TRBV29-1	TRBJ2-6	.	TGCAGCGTTGAAAGGGGCAGTGACTCTGGGGCCAACGTCCTGACTTTC	CSVERGSDSGANVLTF
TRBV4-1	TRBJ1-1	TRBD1	TGCGCCAGCAGCCAAGAAGTGACAGGGGGTTCGGCTTTCTTT	CASSQEVTGGSAFF
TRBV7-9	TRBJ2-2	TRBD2	TGTGCCAGCAGCTTAGCCCCGACTAGCGGGAGGGCCACCGGGGAGCTGTTTTTT	CASSLAPTSGRATGELFF
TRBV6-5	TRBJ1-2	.	TGTGCCTCAAGAGACAGTACCAACTATGGCTACACCTTC	CASRDSTNYGYTF
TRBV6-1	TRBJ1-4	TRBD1	TGTGCCAGCACGGCCCTTCAGGGGGCTAATGAAAAACTGTTTTTT	CASTALQGANEKLFF
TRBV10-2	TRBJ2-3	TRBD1	TGCGCCAGCAGCTACCGGGACAGGGTTTCCACAGATACGCAGTATTTT	CASSYRDRVSTDTQYF
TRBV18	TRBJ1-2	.	TGTGCCAGCTCACCTTCACGGAACTATGGCTACACCTTC	CASSPSRNYGYTF
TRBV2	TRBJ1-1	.	TGTGCCAGCAGTGACTGGGGCCTCCTTCATGGGGCTTTCTTT	CASSDWGLLHGAFF
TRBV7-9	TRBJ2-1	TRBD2	TGTGCCAGCAGCTTAGTAGCGGGAGGCTACAATGAGCAGTTCTTC	CASSLVAGGYNEQFF
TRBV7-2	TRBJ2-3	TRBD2	TGTGCCAGCAGCTGGTCGGGAGGGCTGGGAACAGATACGCAGTATTTT	CASSWSGGLGTDTQYF
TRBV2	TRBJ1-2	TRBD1	TGTGCCAGCAGTGAAACGGGACAGAGTGGCTACACCTTC	CASSETGQSGYTF
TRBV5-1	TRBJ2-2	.	TGCGCCAGCAGGGCAGCGGCTTTCACCGGGGAGCTGTTTTTT	CASRAAAFTGELFF
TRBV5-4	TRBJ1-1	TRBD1	TGTGCCAGCAGCAAAGGCGGACAGGGGAACACTGAAGCTTTCTTT	CASSKGGQGNTEAFF
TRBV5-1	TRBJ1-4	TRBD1	TGCGCCAGCAGCCTGGGACAGGGGGAAGTACTGTTTTTT	CASSLGQGEVLFF
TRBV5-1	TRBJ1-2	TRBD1	TGCGCCAGCAGCTTAAGACAGGGAGAATTCTATGGCTACACCTTC	CASSLRQGEFYGYTF
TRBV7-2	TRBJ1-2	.	TGTGCCAGCAGCCCCCCGGGGGGAACCACTATCGATGGCTACACCTTC	CASSPPGGTTIDGYTF
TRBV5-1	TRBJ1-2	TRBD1	TGCGCCAGCAGCCGTACCGGACAGGGAGAGGACTATGGCTACACCTTC	CASSRTGQGEDYGYTF
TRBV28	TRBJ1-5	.	TGTGCCAGCCACAATAGCAATCAGCCCCAGCATTTT	CASHNSNQPQHF
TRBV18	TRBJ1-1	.	TGTGCCAGCTCACCGCGGGGGGCGGAAGGTGAAGCTTTCTTT	CASSPRGAEGEAFF
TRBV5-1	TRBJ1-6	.	TGCGCCAGCGGCCAGGGGTTCTATAATTCACCCCTCCACTTT	CASGQGFYNSPLHF
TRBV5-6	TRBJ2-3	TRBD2	TGTGCCAGCAGCTCGGGACTAGCGACAGATACGCAGTATTTT	CASSSGLATDTQYF
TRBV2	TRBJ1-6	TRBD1	TGTGCCAGCGTGGGACAGGGAACGACACCCCTCCACTTT	CASVGQGTTPLHF
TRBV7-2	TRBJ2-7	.	TGTGCCAGCAGCTCGTCGACAGGCATTAGCGAGCAGTACTTC	CASSSSTGISEQYF
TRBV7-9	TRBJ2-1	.	TGTGCCAGCAGCTTAACCCCCCGAGCATTAAATGAGCAGTTCTTC	CASSLTPRALNEQFF
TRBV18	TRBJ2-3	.	TGTGCCAGCTCACCACAAACGGCAGGGACTTTGATTTATACGCAGTATTTT	CASSPQTAGTLIYTQYF
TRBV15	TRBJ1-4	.	TGTGCCACCAGCAGATCTGGGAGGGGGAGGCGAGAAAAACTGTTTTTT	CATSRSGRGRREKLFF
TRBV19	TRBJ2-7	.	TGTGCCAGTAGTATCGGAGGGTTCCGATACGAGCAGTACTTC	CASSIGGFRYEQYF